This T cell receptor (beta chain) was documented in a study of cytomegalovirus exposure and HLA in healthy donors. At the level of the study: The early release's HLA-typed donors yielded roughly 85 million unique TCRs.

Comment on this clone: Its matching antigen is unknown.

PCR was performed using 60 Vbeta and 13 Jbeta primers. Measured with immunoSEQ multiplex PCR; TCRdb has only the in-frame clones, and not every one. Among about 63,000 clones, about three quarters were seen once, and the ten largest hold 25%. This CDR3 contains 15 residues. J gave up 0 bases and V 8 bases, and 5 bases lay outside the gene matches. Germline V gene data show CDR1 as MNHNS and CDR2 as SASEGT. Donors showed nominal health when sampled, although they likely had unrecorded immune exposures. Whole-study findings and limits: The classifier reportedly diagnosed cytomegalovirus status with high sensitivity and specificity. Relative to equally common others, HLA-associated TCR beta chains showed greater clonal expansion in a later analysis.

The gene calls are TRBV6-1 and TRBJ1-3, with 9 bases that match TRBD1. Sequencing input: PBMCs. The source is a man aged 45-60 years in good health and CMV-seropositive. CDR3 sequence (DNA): TGTGCCAGCGTGGGACAGGGTCACTCTGGAAACACCATATATTTT. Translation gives CASVGQGHSGNTIYF.